This T cell receptor beta chain is from a study of T cells after yellow fever vaccination. Turning to this clonotype: Its antigen is currently unknown.

TCRdb re-analysed the 5' RACE reads in MiXCR, keeping a single row per CDR3 protein. This table has approximately 550,000 distinct CDR3 sequences, roughly 14% appearing once. Study-wide results and limits: One caveat is that FACS-sorted repertoires could contain abundant clonotypes contaminating from the bulk population.

Germline CDR1 SNHLY, CDR2 FYNNEI. The CDR3 extends over 13 amino acids. The ends were cut back, 4 bases at V and 7 bases at J, with 14 bases in the middle. This sequence joins TRBV2 and TRBJ2-7; no firm D call. Here the sequenced sample was PBMCs, taken on the day of the yellow fever booster vaccination. This TCR derives from a man aged 30 to 39 who received the YFV17D yellow fever vaccine. The CDR3 DNA sequence: TGTGCCAGCAGTGGAGACTCCGCCTTGGAGCAGTACTTC. As protein: CASSGDSALEQYF. Filled out from reference TRBV2 and TRBJ2-7, the complete variable domain reads EPEVTQTPSHQVTQMGQEVILRCVPISNHLYFYWYRQILGQKVEFLVSFYNNEISEKSEIFDDQFSVERPDGSNFTLKIRSTKLEDSAMYFCASSGDSALEQYFGPGTRLTVT.